This TCR beta chain came from a study of T cells expressing NK-cell markers. Germline V CDR1 and CDR2: SEHNR, FQNEAQ (reference sequence). This CDR3 is built from 13 residues. No DNA is given; TCRdb re-called the 5' RACE reads and lists each CDR3 protein once. This table holds almost 450,000 distinct CDR3 sequences. The receptor's source is a woman between 18 and 75 years old in good health. Sequences were obtained from blood T cells: a sorted CD56 or NKG2C T cell subset, CD4+ or CD8+ T cells, or bulk PBMC T cells (not recorded which). This rearrangement joins TRBV7-9 to TRBJ1-2; the TCRdb D gene call, TRBD1, has no DNA to confirm it. The CDR3 region is CASSRRDLYGYTF. The variable domain in full, completed from reference TRBV7-9 and TRBJ1-2, reads DTGVSQNPRHKITKRGQNVTFRCDPISEHNRLYWYRQTLGQGPEFLTYFQNEAQLEKSRLLSDRFSAERPKGSFSTLEIQRTEQGDSAMYLCASSRRDLYGYTFGSGTRLTVV.